Listed here is a single T cell receptor beta chain. The antigen is not known. The data are from a study of CD8 T cells in ankylosing spondylitis. The V end was cut by 4 bases, the J end by 2 bases, with 11 bases between. In germline, CDR1 is DFQATT, CDR2 SNEGSKA (reference sequence). This CDR3 region has 14 residues. A single record per CDR3 protein comes from TCRdb applying MiXCR to the 5' RACE reads. The table includes 700,000 to 850,000 distinct CDR3 sequences, 10% to 15% detected once. Whole-study results and caveats: Disease-linked clones were found to be CD8+ and relatively rare in peripheral blood. Disease-linked clones reportedly concentrated significantly in matched ankylosing spondylitis synovial fluid. Made up of eight highly homologous variants, a TCR beta motif appeared characteristic of ankylosing spondylitis blood. Earlier work had already found some motif variants in reactive arthritis synovial fluid and blood.

Sequencing was performed on blood, either unsorted or a sorted T cell fraction (not recorded which). The source of this sequence is a male donor with ankylosing spondylitis. This chain joins TRBV20-1 and TRBJ1-4; a weak D match, TRBD1 (5 bases). The CDR3 coding sequence is TGCAGTGCTAACCGGGACCGCACTAATGAAAAACTGTTTTTT. It translates to CSANRDRTNEKLFF.